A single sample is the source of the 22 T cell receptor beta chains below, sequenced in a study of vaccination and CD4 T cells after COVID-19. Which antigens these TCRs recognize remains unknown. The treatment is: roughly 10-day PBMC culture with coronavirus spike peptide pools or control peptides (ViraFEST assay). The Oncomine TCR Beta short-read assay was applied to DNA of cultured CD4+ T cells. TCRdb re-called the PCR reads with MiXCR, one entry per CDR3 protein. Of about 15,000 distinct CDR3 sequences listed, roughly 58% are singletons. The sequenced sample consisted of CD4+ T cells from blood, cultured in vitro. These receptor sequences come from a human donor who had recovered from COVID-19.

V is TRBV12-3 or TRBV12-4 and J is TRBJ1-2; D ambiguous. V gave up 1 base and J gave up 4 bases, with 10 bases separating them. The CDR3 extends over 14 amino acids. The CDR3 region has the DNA TGTGCCAGCAGTTTAGAGCCGAGCCCCTATGGCTACACCTTC. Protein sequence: CASSLEPSPYGYTF.

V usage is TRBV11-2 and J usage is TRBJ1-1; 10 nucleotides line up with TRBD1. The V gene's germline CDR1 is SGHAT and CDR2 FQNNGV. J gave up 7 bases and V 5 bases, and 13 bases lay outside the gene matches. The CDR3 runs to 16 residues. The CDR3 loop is CASSRGTGEGYFEAFF. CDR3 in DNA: TGTGCCAGCAGCCGCGGGACAGGGGAGGGGTACTTTGAAGCTTTCTTT.

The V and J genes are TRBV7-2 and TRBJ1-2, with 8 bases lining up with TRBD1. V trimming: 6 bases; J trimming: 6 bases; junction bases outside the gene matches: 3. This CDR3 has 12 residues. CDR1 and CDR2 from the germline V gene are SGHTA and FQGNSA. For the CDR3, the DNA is TGTGCCAGCAGAAGGACAGGGAATGGCTACACCTTC. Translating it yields CASRRTGNGYTF.

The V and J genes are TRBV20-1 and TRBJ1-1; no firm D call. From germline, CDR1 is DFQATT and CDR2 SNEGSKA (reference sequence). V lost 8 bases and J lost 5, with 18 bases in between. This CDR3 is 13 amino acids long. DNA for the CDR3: TGCAGTACAAGGGCACAGATTCAAACTGAAGCTTTCTTT. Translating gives CSTRAQIQTEAFF.

The CDR3 protein is CASSSTRSTGELFF. The CDR3 DNA follows: TGTGCCAGCAGCTCCACTAGGTCCACCGGGGAGCTGTTTTTT. The chain combines TRBV11-2 with TRBJ2-2; TRBD2 might be the D (5 bases). The CDR3 is made up of 14 amino acids. Looked up from germline, CDR1 is SGHAT and CDR2 is FQNNGV. The V end was cut by 4 bases, the J end by 4 bases, with 10 bases between.

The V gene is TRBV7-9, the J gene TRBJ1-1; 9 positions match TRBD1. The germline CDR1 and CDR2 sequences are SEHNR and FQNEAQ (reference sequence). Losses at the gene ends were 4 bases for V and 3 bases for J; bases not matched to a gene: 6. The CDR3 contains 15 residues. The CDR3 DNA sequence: TGTGCCAGCAGCTCCCCGGGGGACAGGGACACTGAAGCTTTCTTT. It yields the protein CASSSPGDRDTEAFF.

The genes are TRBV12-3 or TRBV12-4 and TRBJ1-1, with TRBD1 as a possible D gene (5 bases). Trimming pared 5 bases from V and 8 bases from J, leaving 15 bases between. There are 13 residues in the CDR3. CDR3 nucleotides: TGTGCCAGCAGTCTAACGACCGGGACCGAAGCTTTCTTT. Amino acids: CASSLTTGTEAFF.

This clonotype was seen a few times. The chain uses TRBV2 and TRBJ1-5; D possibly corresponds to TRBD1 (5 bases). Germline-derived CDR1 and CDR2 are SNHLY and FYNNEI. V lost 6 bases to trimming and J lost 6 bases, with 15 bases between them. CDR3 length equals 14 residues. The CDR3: CASSSRQGGQPQHF. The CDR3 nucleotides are TGTGCCAGCAGCTCCCGGCAGGGTGGTCAGCCCCAGCATTTT.

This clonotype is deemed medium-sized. CDR3 sequence (DNA): TGTGCCATCAGTGGGACTAGCAGGGACGAGCAGTACTTC. Translated: CAISGTSRDEQYF. V and J are TRBV10-3 and TRBJ2-7; 8 bases are a match to TRBD2. V was clipped by 4 bases and J by 5 bases; unmatched bases: 4. CDR3 length: 13 residues. The germline V gene encodes CDR1 ENHRY and CDR2 SYGVKD.

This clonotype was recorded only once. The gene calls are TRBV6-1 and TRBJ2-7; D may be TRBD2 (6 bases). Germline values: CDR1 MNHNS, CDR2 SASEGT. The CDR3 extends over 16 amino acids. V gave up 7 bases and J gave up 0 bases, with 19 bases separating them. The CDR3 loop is CASTGLEGPSSYEQYF. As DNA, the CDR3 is TGTGCCAGCACAGGATTGGAGGGCCCTAGCTCCTACGAGCAGTACTTC.

The CDR3 sequence is CASSPQRGTEAFF. The CDR3 DNA reads as TGTGCCAGCAGCCCGCAGCGGGGCACTGAAGCTTTCTTT. The rearrangement joins TRBV7-3 to TRBJ1-1; no reliable D call. The CDR3 consists of 13 residues. Germline-derived CDR1 and CDR2 are SGHTA and FQGTGA. V was clipped by 5 bases and J by 4 bases, with 11 bases between them.

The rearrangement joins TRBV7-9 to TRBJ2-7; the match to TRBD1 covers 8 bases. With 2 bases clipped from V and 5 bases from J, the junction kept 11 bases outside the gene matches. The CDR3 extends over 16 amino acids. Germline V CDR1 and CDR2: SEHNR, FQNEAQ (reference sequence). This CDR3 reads CASSLKNGQGSHEQYF. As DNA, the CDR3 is TGTGCCAGCAGCTTAAAGAACGGACAGGGTTCCCACGAGCAGTACTTC.

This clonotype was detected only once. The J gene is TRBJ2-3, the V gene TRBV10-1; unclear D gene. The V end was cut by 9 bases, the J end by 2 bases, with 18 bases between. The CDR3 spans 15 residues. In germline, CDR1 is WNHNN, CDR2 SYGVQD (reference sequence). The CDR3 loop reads CARPRQSINTDTQYF. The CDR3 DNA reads TGCGCCAGACCCAGACAATCGATAAACACAGATACGCAGTATTTT.

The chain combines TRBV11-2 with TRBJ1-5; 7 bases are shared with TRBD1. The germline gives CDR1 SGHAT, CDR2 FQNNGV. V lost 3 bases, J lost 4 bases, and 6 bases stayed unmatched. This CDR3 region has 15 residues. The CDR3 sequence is CASSLTGRGNQPQHF. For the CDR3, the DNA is TGTGCCAGCAGCTTGACAGGGCGTGGGAATCAGCCCCAGCATTTT.

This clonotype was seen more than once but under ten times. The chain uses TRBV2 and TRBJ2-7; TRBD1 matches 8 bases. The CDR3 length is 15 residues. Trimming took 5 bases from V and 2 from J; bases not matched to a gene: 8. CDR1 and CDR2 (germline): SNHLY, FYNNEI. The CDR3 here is CASSFNRGSPYEQYF. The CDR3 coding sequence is TGTGCCAGCAGTTTCAACAGGGGGTCCCCCTACGAGCAGTACTTC.

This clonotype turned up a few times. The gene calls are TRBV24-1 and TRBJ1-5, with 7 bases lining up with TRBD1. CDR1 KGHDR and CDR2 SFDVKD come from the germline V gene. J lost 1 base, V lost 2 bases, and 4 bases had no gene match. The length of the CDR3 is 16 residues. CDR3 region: CATSDYRGRSNQPQHF. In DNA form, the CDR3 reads TGTGCCACCAGTGATTACAGGGGTAGAAGCAATCAGCCCCAGCATTTT.

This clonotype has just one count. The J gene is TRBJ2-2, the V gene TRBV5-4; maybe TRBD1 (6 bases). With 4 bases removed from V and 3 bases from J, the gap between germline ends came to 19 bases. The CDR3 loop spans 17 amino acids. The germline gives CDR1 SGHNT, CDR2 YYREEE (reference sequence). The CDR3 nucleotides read TGTGCCAGCAGCCCCCCCGGCAGGGGTTTGGACACCGGGGAGCTGTTTTTT. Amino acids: CASSPPGRGLDTGELFF.

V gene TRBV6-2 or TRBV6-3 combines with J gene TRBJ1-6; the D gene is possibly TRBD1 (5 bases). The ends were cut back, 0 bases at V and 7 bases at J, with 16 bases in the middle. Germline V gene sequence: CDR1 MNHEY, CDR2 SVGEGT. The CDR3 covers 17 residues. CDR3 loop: CASSYSTLDGGNSPLHF. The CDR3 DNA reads TGTGCCAGCAGTTACTCGACTCTGGACGGGGGAAATTCACCCCTCCACTTT.

Here the CDR3 DNA reads TGTGCCTGGAGTGTTAAGACAGGGATGAATTCACCCCTCCACTTT. It translates to CAWSVKTGMNSPLHF. The chain carries TRBV30 and TRBJ1-6; TRBD1 matches at 7 bases. The CDR3 length is 15 residues. V was pared by 0 bases and J by 7 bases, with 6 bases of the junction left unmatched. Germline assignment: CDR1 GTSNPN and CDR2 SVGIG (reference sequence).

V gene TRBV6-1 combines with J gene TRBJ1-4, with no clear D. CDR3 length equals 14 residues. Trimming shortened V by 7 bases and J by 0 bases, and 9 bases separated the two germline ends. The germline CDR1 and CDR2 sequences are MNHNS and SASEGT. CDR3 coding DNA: TGTGCCAGCACATCCGGGACAACTAATGAAAAACTGTTTTTT. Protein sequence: CASTSGTTNEKLFF.

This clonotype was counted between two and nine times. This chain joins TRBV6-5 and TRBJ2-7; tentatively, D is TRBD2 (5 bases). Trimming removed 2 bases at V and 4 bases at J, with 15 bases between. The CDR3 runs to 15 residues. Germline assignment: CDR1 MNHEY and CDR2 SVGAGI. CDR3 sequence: CASSYDMASWYEQYF. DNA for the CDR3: TGTGCCAGCAGTTACGACATGGCTAGCTGGTACGAGCAGTACTTC.

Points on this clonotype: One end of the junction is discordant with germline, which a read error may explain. The CDR3 loop is CAGSQVGGQFYEQYF. The DNA for the CDR3 is TGTGCCGGCAGTCAAGTTGGGGGCCAGTTCTACGAGCAGTACTTC. The chain uses TRBV2 and TRBJ2-7, with D maybe TRBD1 (6 bases). The CDR3 is 15 residues long. Germline CDR1 reads SNHLY; CDR2 reads FYNNEI.